The clone carrying this TCR beta chain was observed a few times. V was clipped by 1 base and J by 4 bases, with 5 bases between them. Germline V gene lookup returns CDR1 SEHNR and CDR2 FQNEAQ (reference sequence). This CDR3 is 12 amino acids long. The sample comes from a study of blood T cell repertoires in COVID-19. Original handling: Estimation of nucleated cell counts relied on the amplification of reference gene primers. TCRdb keeps only in-frame clones here, not all; method: immunoSEQ multiplex PCR. V, J and clone size are taken as reported in that table, and D and trimming were inferred from the DNA itself. The data hold approximately 40,000 clones, with around 85% observed a single time.

The receptor was derived from an older woman with acute or convalescent COVID-19. V gene TRBV7-9 combines with J gene TRBJ2-7; D remains unclear. The sequenced sample was peripheral blood. CDR3 sequence (DNA): TGTGCCAGCAGCTTAGATCAATACGAGCAGTACTTC. Protein: CASSLDQYEQYF.